The rows below give T cell receptor beta chains drawn from one sample of a study of Tregs in tolerant kidney transplant recipients. This table comes from immunoSEQ multiplex PCR, and its TCRdb copy is limited to in-frame clones, with some not included. The sample has more than 90,000 clones, approximately 93% seen once. The sequenced sample was CD4+ T cells from blood (PBMCs), obtained 12 months after the transplant. Source of these receptors: a human patient who received a combined kidney and bone marrow transplant. Part of the T cells may come from the graft donor. Both conserved end residues are part of each CDR3. A D gene is named only where the DNA matches it firmly. The size field is filled for only some rows; it gives once, few, many or a size class.

j_call,d_call,clone_size,v_call,cdr3_length,cdr3_nt,cdr3_aa
TRBJ2-3,NA,NA,TRBV7-2,14,TGTGCCAGCAGCTTAGTTGGCAGCACAGATACGCAGTATTTT,CASSLVGSTDTQYF
TRBJ1-1,NA,NA,TRBV2,12,TGTGCCAGCAGTGAAAGCGGCACTGAAGCTTTCTTT,CASSESGTEAFF
TRBJ1-1,TRBD1,few,TRBV10-3,13,TGTGCCACTAAGGGACAGCCGAACACTGAAGCTTTCTTT,CATKGQPNTEAFF
TRBJ1-2,NA,NA,TRBV7-2,14,TGTGCCAGCAGCCCACACACAGGGAACAATGGCTACACCTTC,CASSPHTGNNGYTF
TRBJ2-7,TRBD2,NA,TRBV2,15,TGTGCCAGCAGCCTGGGACTAGCGGGCACCCCCGAGCAGTACTTC,CASSLGLAGTPEQYF
TRBJ2-7,TRBD1,NA,TRBV5-4,12,TGTGCCAGCAGCGTGGACAGGGTTCTTCCGTACTTC,CASSVDRVLPYF
TRBJ2-1,NA,NA,TRBV19,15,TGTGCCAGTAGTAGCCGAGCGGCGTCCTACAATGAGCAGTTCTTC,CASSSRAASYNEQFF
TRBJ1-4,NA,NA,TRBV19,16,TGTGCCAGTACCTTACTGGCGGGGATCGGGAATGAAAAACTGTTTTTT,CASTLLAGIGNEKLFF
TRBJ2-1,TRBD1,NA,TRBV5-1,17,TGCGCCAGCAGCTCCGGACAGGGGGCGCATAGATACAATGAGCAGTTCTTC,CASSSGQGAHRYNEQFF
TRBJ2-1,NA,NA,TRBV21-1,15,TGTGCCAGCAGGACAGTTCCTTCCACCTACAATGAGCAGTTCTTC,CASRTVPSTYNEQFF
TRBJ2-3,NA,NA,TRBV5-6,16,TGTGCCAGCAGCTCGCTACAGCGGGCGGGCACAGATACGCAGTATTTT,CASSSLQRAGTDTQYF
TRBJ2-7,NA,NA,TRBV28,12,TGTGCCAGCAGTCATCCCCCCTACGAGCAGTACTTC,CASSHPPYEQYF
TRBJ2-5,TRBD1,NA,TRBV5-1,15,TGCGCCAGCAGCTTGGGGACAGGGGGTGGTGAGACCCAGTACTTC,CASSLGTGGGETQYF
TRBJ2-3,TRBD2,once,TRBV9,17,TGTGCCAGCAGCGGTAGTAGCGGGAGTTGGGGCCCAGATACGCAGTATTTT,CASSGSSGSWGPDTQYF
TRBJ1-2,NA,NA,TRBV7-2,14,TGTGCCAGCAGCCAAGGACCTTCGGGGGGTGGCTACACCTTC,CASSQGPSGGGYTF
TRBJ2-7,TRBD2,NA,TRBV29-1,12,TGCAGCGTTGAACTAGCGGGAGACGAGCAGTACTTC,CSVELAGDEQYF
TRBJ2-6,NA,once,TRBV9,14,TGTGCCAGCAGCGTCCCTACGGGGGCCAACGTCCTGACTTTC,CASSVPTGANVLTF
TRBJ2-7,TRBD2,NA,TRBV4-2,18,TGTGCCAGCAGCCAAGATCTCCACCTAGCGGGAGGGGACTACGAGCAGTACTTC,CASSQDLHLAGGDYEQYF
TRBJ1-2,TRBD1,NA,TRBV7-2,14,TGTGCCAGCAGCCCACGACAGGGCCCCAGTGGCTACACCTTC,CASSPRQGPSGYTF
TRBJ1-1,TRBD1,once,TRBV15,19,TGTGCCACCAGCAGATCAACAGGGGGCTTCGGAAACATGAACACTGAAGCTTTCTTT,CATSRSTGGFGNMNTEAFF
TRBJ2-3,NA,NA,TRBV7-2,15,TGTGCCAGCAGCTCCGACAGTTCTAGCACAGATACGCAGTATTTT,CASSSDSSSTDTQYF
TRBJ2-3,TRBD2,NA,TRBV4-3,15,TGCGCCAGCAGCCAAGATAGCGGGGGGGCGGGGACGCAGTATTTT,CASSQDSGGAGTQYF
TRBJ2-2,NA,NA,TRBV6-5,14,TGTGCCAGCAGTTCCGGGACAACAACCGGGGAGCTGTTTTTT,CASSSGTTTGELFF
TRBJ1-2,NA,NA,TRBV11-2,14,TGTGCCAGCAGCTTAGACCCTTCTAACTATGGCTACACCTTC,CASSLDPSNYGYTF
TRBJ2-7,NA,NA,TRBV20-1,11,TGCAGTGCCCTCAGGGCCTACGAGCAGTACTTC,CSALRAYEQYF
TRBJ1-1,NA,NA,TRBV20-1,11,TGCAGTGGTAAGGGGTACACTGAAGCTTTCTTT,CSGKGYTEAFF
TRBJ1-1,TRBD1,few,TRBV10-3,14,TGTGCCACCGACCCAACCCCGGGACAGGGAGAAGCTTTCTTT,CATDPTPGQGEAFF
TRBJ2-3,NA,NA,TRBV6-1,15,TGTGCCAGCAGTGCCTCCGAGGATCCCACAGATACGCAGTATTTT,CASSASEDPTDTQYF
TRBJ1-1,NA,NA,TRBV28,14,TGTGCCAGCAGTCGCCAACCCCAGGGAACTGAAGCTTTCTTT,CASSRQPQGTEAFF
TRBJ2-2,TRBD2,NA,TRBV9,15,TGTGCCAGCAGCCTTATAGCGGGAGGGTTTGGGGAGCTGTTTTTT,CASSLIAGGFGELFF
TRBJ1-6,NA,once,TRBV7-3,13,TGTGCCAGCAGCTTACAGGGGAAATCACCCCTCCACTTT,CASSLQGKSPLHF
TRBJ2-7,NA,NA,TRBV18,15,TGTGCCAGCTCCCCTCCCTTAGGGGGCTCCTACGAGCAGTACTTC,CASSPPLGGSYEQYF
TRBJ2-7,NA,NA,TRBV27,14,TGTGCCAGCAGTTTTTCGGACAGACTCTACGAGCAGTACTTC,CASSFSDRLYEQYF
TRBJ2-7,TRBD1,NA,TRBV6-1,15,TGTGCCAGCAGTGCCCCGGGACAGGGGAGTTACGAGCAGTACTTC,CASSAPGQGSYEQYF
TRBJ1-5,NA,NA,TRBV4-1,14,TGCGCCAGCAGCCAAGGGGCCAGCAATCAGCCCCAGCATTTT,CASSQGASNQPQHF
TRBJ2-5,TRBD2,NA,TRBV4-2,15,TGTGCCAGCAGCCAAGATCGTGGGACTAGAGAGACCCAGTACTTC,CASSQDRGTRETQYF
TRBJ2-1,TRBD2,NA,TRBV11-3,14,TGTGCCAGCAGCCCACTAGCGGGCCATAATGAGCAGTTCTTC,CASSPLAGHNEQFF
TRBJ2-3,NA,NA,TRBV2,15,TGTGCCAGCAGTGAAGCGGGGGGGGCGGGAGATACGCAGTATTTT,CASSEAGGAGDTQYF
TRBJ2-7,TRBD2,NA,TRBV6-1,15,TGTGCCAGCAGGCCTAGCGGGAGGGGTTCCTACGAGCAGTACTTC,CASRPSGRGSYEQYF
TRBJ2-3,TRBD2,NA,TRBV4-3,20,TGCGCCAGCAGCCGTTCTGGACTAGCGGGGGAAGGGGGTAGGGGGGATACGCAGTATTTT,CASSRSGLAGEGGRGDTQYF
TRBJ2-5,TRBD2,NA,TRBV7-9,19,TGTGCCAGCAGCTCCTTGACTAGCGGGGTCTTTAAGTACCAAGAGACCCAGTACTTC,CASSSLTSGVFKYQETQYF
TRBJ1-6,NA,NA,TRBV19,14,TGTGCCAGTACCCTCCTGACAGTTAATTCCCCCCTCCACTTT,CASTLLTVNSPLHF
TRBJ2-2,NA,NA,TRBV29-1,13,TGCAGCGTTGAAGTTAACAGTGGTGGGGAGCTGTTTTTT,CSVEVNSGGELFF
TRBJ2-7,NA,NA,TRBV2,14,TGTGCCAGCAGTGTACAGGGTCGGGACTACGAGCAGTACTTC,CASSVQGRDYEQYF
TRBJ2-3,NA,NA,TRBV9,12,TGTGCCAGCAGCGGGCCCACAGATACGCAGTATTTT,CASSGPTDTQYF
TRBJ2-3,NA,NA,TRBV5-1,15,TGCGCCAGCCATCAGGGTCAGAGAAGCACAGATACGCAGTATTTT,CASHQGQRSTDTQYF
TRBJ1-1,TRBD1,NA,TRBV7-6,17,TGTGCCAGCAGCTTAGGGACAGGGTCGATAATGAACACTGAAGCTTTCTTT,CASSLGTGSIMNTEAFF
TRBJ1-1,NA,NA,TRBV19,14,TGTGCCAGTAGAATCAGTGGGGGGTACACTGAAGCTTTCTTT,CASRISGGYTEAFF
TRBJ1-2,TRBD1,NA,TRBV25-1,15,TGTGCCAGCAGTGATATAGGGACAGGGAAGGAGGGCTACACCTTC,CASSDIGTGKEGYTF
TRBJ2-2,NA,once,TRBV27,14,TGTGCCCCCTGGGAGACAACGTACACCGGGGAGCTGTTTTTT,CAPWETTYTGELFF
TRBJ2-2,NA,NA,TRBV6-1,14,TGTGCCAGCAGTGAAGTGCGGAACCCCGGGGAGCTGTTTTTT,CASSEVRNPGELFF
TRBJ2-3,NA,NA,TRBV5-1,14,TGCGCCAGCAGACGACTGAGTGGGACAGATACGCAGTATTTT,CASRRLSGTDTQYF
TRBJ2-2,TRBD2,NA,TRBV6-7,15,TGTGCCAGCAGTTACTCGTTCGGGGGGAACGGGGAGCTGTTTTTT,CASSYSFGGNGELFF
TRBJ2-5,TRBD1,NA,TRBV18,15,TGTGCCAGCTCACCGGGACAGGGGGCGAAGGAGACCCAGTACTTC,CASSPGQGAKETQYF
TRBJ2-5,TRBD2,NA,TRBV11-2,15,TGTGCCAGCAGCTCACAAGCGGGACGCCAAGAGACCCAGTACTTC,CASSSQAGRQETQYF
TRBJ2-2,TRBD2,NA,TRBV7-2,14,TGTGCCAGCAGCTTAGATGGGGGGGCCGGGGAGCTGTTTTTT,CASSLDGGAGELFF
TRBJ1-5,TRBD1,NA,TRBV19,14,TGTGCCAGTACGAACAGGGGGACCAATCAGCCCCAGCATTTT,CASTNRGTNQPQHF
TRBJ1-4,NA,NA,TRBV7-9,15,TGTGCCAGCAGCTTAGTGATAACAGGTGTGGAAAAACTGTTTTTT,CASSLVITGVEKLFF
TRBJ2-3,NA,once,TRBV9,17,TGTGCCAGCAGCGTAGGCAACGGGGTATCCGTTGCTGATACGCAGTATTTT,CASSVGNGVSVADTQYF
TRBJ2-3,TRBD2,NA,TRBV7-9,15,TGTGCCAGCAGCTTAGATTCGGGAGGGCCAGATACGCAGTATTTT,CASSLDSGGPDTQYF